The rows below give T cell receptor beta chains drawn from one sample of a study of T-cell reconstitution after alpha-beta-depleted transplantation in children. TCRdb passed the PCR reads through MiXCR, listing each CDR3 protein once. This table holds about a million distinct CDR3 sequences, under 30% found once. Source: PBMCs, mostly from graft donor cells, taken 360 days after TCRalphabeta/CD19-depleted stem cell transplant. The receptors shown here come from a boy younger than two who had a stem cell transplant for SCID, so the T cells may come from the graft donor. The CDR3 runs from the conserved cysteine through the conserved F or W. Each record gives: J gene, V gene, D gene, clone size, CDR3 DNA, CDR3 protein. D genes are given only for firm matches. Size tells how often a clone was seen (once, few, many) or the class of an expanded clone, and some rows leave it out.

TRBJ2-1 TRBV14 NA NA TGTGCCAGCACCCCCATGGGGCGGTTAGCTGGCTCCTACAATGAGCAGTTCTTC CASTPMGRLAGSYNEQFF
TRBJ2-1 TRBV12-3/TRBV12-4 TRBD1 NA TGTGCCAGCAGATTAAGACAGGGGTGGAATGAGCAGTTCTTC CASRLRQGWNEQFF
TRBJ2-7 TRBV18 NA many TGTGCCAGCTCACCAGGTCCGACCTACGAGCAGTACTTC CASSPGPTYEQYF
TRBJ2-7 TRBV29-1 NA many TGCAGCGTTGAAGGCCCGAGTGGGGCCTCAAGGTACGAGCAGTACTTC CSVEGPSGASRYEQYF
TRBJ1-1 TRBV7-9 TRBD1 few TGTGCCAGCATCTTGACAGGGCGAAGGGCTGAAGCTTTCTTT CASILTGRRAEAFF
TRBJ1-3 TRBV6-5 NA NA TGTGCCAGCAGTTACTCTATCGCTAAAAGCTCTGGAAACACCATATATTTT CASSYSIAKSSGNTIYF
TRBJ2-5 TRBV2 NA NA TGTGCCAGCAGTGATAACCTAGGATTGGGGACCCAGTACTTC CASSDNLGLGTQYF
TRBJ2-1 TRBV5-1 TRBD2 NA TGCGCCAGTTTTAGCGGGGGGGGGAGATCCTACAATGAGCAGTTCTTC CASFSGGGRSYNEQFF
TRBJ2-1 TRBV7-2 TRBD2 few TGTGCCAGCAGCTTAGGAGCGGGGGCCCTCAATGAGCAGTTCTTC CASSLGAGALNEQFF
TRBJ2-5 TRBV27 NA NA TGTGCCAGCAGCCCACGATCCCTTACTTTGGAGACCCAGTACTTC CASSPRSLTLETQYF
TRBJ1-2 TRBV9 NA few TGTGCCAGCAGCGTTTTGGACAGACTTACTTTTTGGTATGGCTACACCTTC CASSVLDRLTFWYGYTF
TRBJ2-1 TRBV15 TRBD2 few TGTGCCACCAGCAGAAAACTAGCGGGGGACCCTAATGAGCAGTTCTTC CATSRKLAGDPNEQFF
TRBJ2-7 TRBV12-3/TRBV12-4 TRBD2 few TGTGCCAGCAGTTCCCGGGGGGGTGCCACCTACGAGCAGTACTTC CASSSRGGATYEQYF
TRBJ2-5 TRBV27 NA NA TGTGCCAGCAGCCCCGGAGGGGGGATCCAAGAGACCCAGTACTTC CASSPGGGIQETQYF
TRBJ1-1 TRBV28 TRBD1 NA TGTGCCAGCAGTTTATGTGTGGGACAGGGTTTGAAAATGAACACTGAAGCTTTCTTT CASSLCVGQGLKMNTEAFF
TRBJ2-3 TRBV7-9 NA NA TGTGCCAGCAGCTTCCTTGTAGAGCGGGTTACGCAGTATTTT CASSFLVERVTQYF
TRBJ1-4 TRBV20-1 NA NA TGCACTGCTAGTGGCAGGCATAATGAAAAACTGTTTTTT CTASGRHNEKLFF
TRBJ1-2 TRBV12-3/TRBV12-4 NA NA TGTGCCAGCACCGAGGCCCCAAACTATGGCTACACCTTC CASTEAPNYGYTF